These T cell receptor beta chains were read from a single sample in a study of early stage breast cancer tumors. Produced via immunoSEQ multiplex PCR; TCRdb's table is partial and in-frame only. The sample has 25,000 to 30,000 clones, 70% to 90% seen once. Sequencing input: blood. All receptors derive from a person aged 45 to 59 with breast cancer. The CDR3 runs from the conserved cysteine through the conserved F or W. The D gene is left open where the match is weak. Only part of the rows carry a size: once, few, many, or a class if the clone is expanded.

TRBV4-1,TRBJ1-1,-,TRBD1,CASSPQQGQNTEAFF,TGCGCCAGCAGCCCCCAACAGGGGCAGAACACTGAAGCTTTCTTT
TRBV9,TRBJ2-4,once,TRBD1,CASSTRDSLAKNIQYF,TGTGCCAGCAGCACGAGGGACAGCCTAGCCAAAAACATTCAGTACTTC
TRBV5-6,TRBJ2-7,few,-,CASSRPGTAYEQYF,TGTGCCAGCAGTCGCCCGGGGACCGCCTACGAGCAGTACTTC
TRBV28,TRBJ2-5,once,TRBD2,CASSPPGLEETQYF,TGTGCCAGCAGCCCACCGGGACTAGAAGAGACCCAGTACTTC
TRBV27,TRBJ2-1,-,TRBD2,CASSLRFREGHNEQFF,TGTGCCAGCAGTTTAAGGTTCCGGGAGGGCCACAATGAGCAGTTCTTC
TRBV10-1,TRBJ2-2,-,-,CASSESLGRYTGELFF,TGCGCCAGCAGTGAGTCGCTGGGACGGTACACCGGGGAGCTGTTTTTT
TRBV5-4,TRBJ2-4,-,-,CASSDRQGAKNIQYF,TGTGCCAGCAGCGATCGCCAGGGAGCCAAAAACATTCAGTACTTC
TRBV7-9,TRBJ2-3,-,-,CASSLDSSTDTQYF,TGTGCCAGCAGCTTAGATTCGTCCACAGATACGCAGTATTTT
TRBV14,TRBJ1-3,-,-,CASSPFTNSGNTIYF,TGTGCCAGCAGCCCTTTTACCAACTCTGGAAACACCATATATTTT
TRBV6-1,TRBJ1-6,few,-,CASRGPGINSPLHF,TGTGCCAGCAGAGGCCCAGGGATAAATTCACCCCTCCACTTT
TRBV19,TRBJ2-2,-,TRBD1,CASRPGQGFSGELFF,TGTGCCAGTAGGCCGGGACAGGGGTTTTCCGGGGAGCTGTTTTTT
TRBV7-3,TRBJ2-5,-,TRBD2,CASSYRGTTQETQYF,TGTGCCAGCAGCTACCGAGGGACTACCCAAGAGACCCAGTACTTC
TRBV5-5,TRBJ2-7,-,TRBD2,CASSLPLAGGPHEQYF,TGTGCCAGCAGCTTGCCCCTCGCGGGAGGGCCCCACGAGCAGTACTTC
TRBV19,TRBJ2-4,medium-sized,TRBD1,CASWTGKTKNIQYF,TGTGCCAGCTGGACAGGGAAAACCAAAAACATTCAGTACTTC
TRBV7-2,TRBJ2-7,few,-,CASSFNRVSYEQYF,TGTGCCAGCAGCTTCAACAGGGTGTCCTACGAGCAGTACTTC
TRBV5-5,TRBJ1-1,-,-,CASSLIWDKNTEAFF,TGTGCCAGCAGCTTGATCTGGGACAAGAACACTGAAGCTTTCTTT
TRBV28,TRBJ2-7,-,-,CASTDSSYEQYF,TGTGCCAGCACCGACAGTTCCTACGAGCAGTACTTC
TRBV7-2,TRBJ2-5,-,TRBD1,CASSPSRQGTKTQYF,TGTGCCAGCAGCCCAAGCCGACAGGGGACGAAGACCCAGTACTTC
TRBV7-6,TRBJ2-1,-,TRBD2,CASSSGLAGGNEQFF,TGTGCCAGCAGCTCGGGACTAGCGGGGGGTAATGAGCAGTTCTTC
TRBV5-6,TRBJ2-5,-,-,CASSLSRWADQETQYF,TGTGCCAGCAGCTTATCTAGGTGGGCAGATCAAGAGACCCAGTACTTC
TRBV28,TRBJ2-3,-,TRBD1,CASSDRGGSTDTQYF,TGTGCCAGCTCAGACAGGGGCGGTAGCACAGATACGCAGTATTTT
TRBV7-6,TRBJ1-2,-,TRBD1,CASSLTGDGSYGYTF,TGTGCCAGCAGCCTGACAGGGGACGGAAGCTATGGCTACACCTTC
TRBV5-1,TRBJ1-2,-,TRBD1,CASSPTGTGVYGYTF,TGCGCCAGCAGCCCGACCGGGACAGGGGTTTATGGCTACACCTTC